These T cell receptor beta chains were read from a single sample in a study of vaccination and CD4 T cells after COVID-19. Antigens of these TCRs are unknown. TCRdb redid the calling of the PCR reads with MiXCR, one entry per CDR3 protein. Of around 15,000 distinct CDR3 sequences in the sample, roughly 69% were seen once. Specimen: CD4+ T cells from blood, cultured in vitro. These receptor sequences come from a human donor who had recovered from COVID-19. Each CDR3 is given with its conserved first and last residue. The D gene is left open where the match is weak. Clone sizes are given selectively: once, few, many, or a class where the clone is expanded.

V	size	J	D	CDR3	DNA
TRBV20-1	.	TRBJ2-1	TRBD2	CSAYLLAGVPNEQFF	TGCAGTGCTTACCTCCTAGCGGGGGTTCCCAATGAGCAGTTCTTC
TRBV24-1	.	TRBJ1-2	TRBD1	CATSETGEGYTF	TGTGCCACCAGTGAAACAGGGGAAGGCTACACCTTC
TRBV10-1	.	TRBJ1-1	.	CASTGGRRGTMNTEAFF	TGCGCCAGCACCGGGGGTAGGAGGGGAACTATGAACACTGAAGCTTTCTTT
TRBV7-2	.	TRBJ2-3	TRBD2	CASSFGSSGGTDTQYF	TGTGCCAGCAGCTTCGGATCTAGCGGTGGGACAGATACGCAGTATTTT
TRBV6-5	.	TRBJ1-1	.	CASSYEDTRTEAFF	TGTGCCAGCAGTTACGAGGATACGAGGACTGAAGCTTTCTTT
TRBV27	.	TRBJ1-3	.	CASSRSRTGTGGNTIYF	TGTGCCAGCAGCCGCTCGAGAACAGGGACCGGAGGAAACACCATATATTTT
TRBV9	few	TRBJ2-5	TRBD2	CASSPRGGRPEETQYF	TGTGCCAGCAGCCCCCGGGGGGGTCGGCCGGAAGAGACCCAGTACTTC
TRBV7-2	.	TRBJ2-5	TRBD1	CASSLRPGQGKETQYF	TGTGCCAGCAGCTTACGTCCGGGACAGGGCAAAGAGACCCAGTACTTC
TRBV24-1	.	TRBJ1-2	TRBD1	CATSGGTGRSNYGYTF	TGTGCCACCAGTGGTGGGACAGGCCGCTCTAACTATGGCTACACCTTC
TRBV20-1	.	TRBJ2-3	TRBD2	CSAKPSGTSSTDTQYF	TGCAGTGCTAAACCTAGCGGGACCTCTAGCACAGATACGCAGTATTTT
TRBV5-1	.	TRBJ2-1	.	CASSIDAGNEQFF	TGCGCCAGCAGCATCGACGCGGGGAATGAGCAGTTCTTC
TRBV28	.	TRBJ2-3	TRBD2	CASSPQGTSGSMRTDTQYF	TGTGCCAGCAGCCCTCAGGGGACTAGCGGGAGTATGAGGACAGATACGCAGTATTTT
TRBV7-7	.	TRBJ2-5	.	CASSLGLLETQYF	TGTGCCAGCAGCTTAGGCCTCCTAGAGACCCAGTACTTC
TRBV15	few	TRBJ2-3	.	CATSISDTQYF	TGTGCCACCAGCATTTCAGATACGCAGTATTTT
TRBV21-1	few	TRBJ2-3	.	CASSRLDRVGPREGADTQYF	TGTGCCAGCAGCCGCCTCGACAGGGTCGGGCCAAGGGAGGGAGCAGATACGCAGTATTTT
TRBV10-3	few	TRBJ1-6	TRBD1	CAATGTGNSPLHF	TGTGCCGCGACCGGGACAGGGAATTCACCCCTCCACTTT
TRBV20-1	.	TRBJ2-3	.	CSARDYRTDTQYF	TGCAGTGCTAGGGACTACCGCACAGATACGCAGTATTTT
TRBV4-2	once	TRBJ2-7	TRBD2	CASSAGTSGRRIPHEQYF	TGTGCCAGCAGCGCCGGGACTAGCGGGAGGCGGATTCCCCACGAGCAGTACTTC
TRBV7-2	.	TRBJ1-2	.	CASSPPGQGNYGYTF	TGTGCCAGCAGCCCCCCAGGGCAGGGTAACTATGGCTACACCTTC
TRBV5-1	.	TRBJ1-1	.	CASSLDTFSEAFF	TGCGCCAGCAGCTTGGACACCTTCTCTGAAGCTTTCTTT
TRBV5-6	.	TRBJ1-1	.	CASSLMSRMFAEAFF	TGTGCCAGCAGCTTAATGAGCCGGATGTTCGCTGAAGCTTTCTTT
TRBV6-1	.	TRBJ1-6	.	CASRRQAVYNSPLHF	TGTGCCAGCAGACGACAGGCCGTCTATAATTCACCCCTCCACTTT
TRBV6-2/TRBV6-3	.	TRBJ2-7	.	CASSRTSTTGEQYF	TGTGCCAGCAGTCGAACATCAACAACTGGGGAGCAGTACTTC
TRBV30	.	TRBJ2-3	.	CAWSVRRVDTDTQYF	TGTGCCTGGAGTGTAAGGCGGGTCGACACAGATACGCAGTATTTT
TRBV11-2	few	TRBJ2-5	.	CASSLYRQETQYF	TGTGCCAGCAGCTTATATCGCCAAGAGACCCAGTACTTC
TRBV7-8	.	TRBJ2-3	.	CASSLVASSRTDTQYF	TGTGCCAGCAGCTTAGTGGCTAGCTCCCGCACAGATACGCAGTATTTT
TRBV6-2/TRBV6-3	.	TRBJ2-5	TRBD2	CASKKTAGGEETQYF	TGTGCCAGCAAAAAAACTGCGGGGGGGGAAGAGACCCAGTACTTC